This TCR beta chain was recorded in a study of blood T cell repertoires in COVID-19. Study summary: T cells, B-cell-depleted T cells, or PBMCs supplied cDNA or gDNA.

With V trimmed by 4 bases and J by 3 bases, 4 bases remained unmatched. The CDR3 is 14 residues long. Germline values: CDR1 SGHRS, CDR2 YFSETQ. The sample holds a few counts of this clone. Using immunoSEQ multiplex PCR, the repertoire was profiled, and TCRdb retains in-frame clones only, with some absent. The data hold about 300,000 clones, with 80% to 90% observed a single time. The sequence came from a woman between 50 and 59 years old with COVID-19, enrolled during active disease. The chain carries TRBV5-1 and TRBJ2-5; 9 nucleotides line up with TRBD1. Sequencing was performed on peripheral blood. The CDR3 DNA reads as TGCGCCAGCAGCGCCCGACAGGGGGAAGAGACCCAGTACTTC. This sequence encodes CASSARQGEETQYF.